The clone carrying this T cell receptor beta chain has just one count. Its antigen is unknown. CDR1 SGHRS and CDR2 YFSETQ come from the germline V gene. The CDR3 consists of 17 residues. The V end was cut by 6 bases, the J end by 2 bases, with 22 bases between. This specimen belongs to a study of shared clonotypes between healthy human individuals. Study-level information: A donor's plate count was three for CD4 naive and three for CD4 memory; CD8 naive had two and CD8 memory one. Overall study results and limits: It was the non-shared clonotypes that had lower generation probabilities than clonotypes shared by all four donors. Incompleteness in sorted-subset sequencing, despite large depth, was shown by rarefaction.

Original data processing: Junction-only immunoSEQ data arrived without quality scores, meaning filtering differed. Data came from immunoSEQ multiplex PCR; TCRdb stores just in-frame clones and leaves some out. The D gene and trimming were derived from the DNA, and the V and J assignments and clone size from that table. In the table there are approximately 940,000 clones, less than 85% of which are singletons. The sequenced sample consisted of memory CD4+ T cells sorted from blood. Documented subset: CD45RA-negative fraction. V gene TRBV5-1 combines with J gene TRBJ2-3; the D gene is possibly TRBD2 (6 bases). This receptor was identified in a man between 18 and 29 years old in good health. The CDR3 reads CASTWGPRRGFTDTQYF. CDR3 coding DNA: TGCGCCAGCACCTGGGGTCCCCGACGGGGGTTCACAGATACGCAGTATTTT.